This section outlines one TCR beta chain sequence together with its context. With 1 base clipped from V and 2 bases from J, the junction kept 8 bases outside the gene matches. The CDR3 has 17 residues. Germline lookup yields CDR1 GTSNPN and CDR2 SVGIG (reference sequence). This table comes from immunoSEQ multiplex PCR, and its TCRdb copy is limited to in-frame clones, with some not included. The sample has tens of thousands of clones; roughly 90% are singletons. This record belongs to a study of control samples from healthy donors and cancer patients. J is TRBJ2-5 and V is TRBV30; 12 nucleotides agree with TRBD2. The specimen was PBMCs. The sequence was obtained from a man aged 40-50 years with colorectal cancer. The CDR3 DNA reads TGTGCCTGGAGTGCAAAGACTAGCGGGAGTCGTCAAGAGACCCAGTACTTC. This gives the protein CAWSAKTSGSRQETQYF.